Detailed here is one TCR beta chain. Its matching antigen is unknown. Trimming left V 8 bases short and J 4 bases short, with 27 bases between. The CDR3 spans 17 residues. TCRdb re-analysed the PCR reads in MiXCR, keeping a single row per CDR3 protein. The table lists 460,000 or so distinct CDR3 sequences, roughly 23% of them singletons, with about 0.8% in the top ten. These data originate in a study of molecular identifiers for immune sequencing clone quantification. Study observations and caveats: Clones above 20 RNA copies held over 99% of effector molecules, under 1% in naive cells.

The source of this sequence is a human donor in good health. Some libraries in this study had Jurkat cell RNA spiked in. Sequenced input: naive CD8+ T cells from blood, with Jurkat cell RNA spiked in. The sample's subset: FACS-sorted CD8+CD4-CCR7+CD45RA+ naive T cells. The V call is TRBV5-3, the J call TRBJ2-5; D is possibly TRBD2 (6 bases). TRBV5-3 is an ORF, and what it does is uncertain. Here the CDR3 DNA reads TGTGCCAGCAGACAAAACCCGGGCAGGGAGGTCAGAGAGACCCAGTACTTC. It translates to CASRQNPGREVRETQYF.